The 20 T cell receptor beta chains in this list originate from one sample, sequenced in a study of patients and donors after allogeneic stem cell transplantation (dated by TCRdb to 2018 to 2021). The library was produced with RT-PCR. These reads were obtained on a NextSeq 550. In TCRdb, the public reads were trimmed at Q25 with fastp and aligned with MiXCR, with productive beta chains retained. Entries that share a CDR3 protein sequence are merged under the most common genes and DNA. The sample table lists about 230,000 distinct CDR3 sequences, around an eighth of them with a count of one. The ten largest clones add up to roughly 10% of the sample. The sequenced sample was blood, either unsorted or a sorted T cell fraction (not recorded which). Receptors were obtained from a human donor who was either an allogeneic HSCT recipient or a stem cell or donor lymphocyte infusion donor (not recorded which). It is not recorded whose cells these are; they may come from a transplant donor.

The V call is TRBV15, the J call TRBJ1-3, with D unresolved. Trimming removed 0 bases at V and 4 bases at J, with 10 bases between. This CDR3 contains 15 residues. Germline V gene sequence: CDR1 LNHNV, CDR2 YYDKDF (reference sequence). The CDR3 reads CATSRDKHRGNTIYF. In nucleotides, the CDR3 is TGTGCCACCAGCAGAGATAAGCACCGAGGAAACACCATATATTTT.

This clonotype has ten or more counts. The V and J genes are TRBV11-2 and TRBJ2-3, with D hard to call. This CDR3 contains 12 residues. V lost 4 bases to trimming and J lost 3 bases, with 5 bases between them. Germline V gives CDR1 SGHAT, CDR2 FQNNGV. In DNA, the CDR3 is TGTGCCAGCAGCTCGTGGACAGATACGCAGTATTTT. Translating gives CASSSWTDTQYF.

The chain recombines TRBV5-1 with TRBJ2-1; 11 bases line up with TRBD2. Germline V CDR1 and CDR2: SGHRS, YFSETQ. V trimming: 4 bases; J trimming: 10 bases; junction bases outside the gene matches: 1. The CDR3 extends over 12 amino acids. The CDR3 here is CASSGTSGEQFF. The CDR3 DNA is TGCGCCAGCAGCGGGACTAGCGGAGAGCAGTTCTTC.

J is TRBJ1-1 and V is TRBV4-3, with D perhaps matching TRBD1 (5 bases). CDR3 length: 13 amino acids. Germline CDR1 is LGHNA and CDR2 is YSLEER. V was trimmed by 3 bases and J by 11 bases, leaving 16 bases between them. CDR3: CASSQGGGSRAFF. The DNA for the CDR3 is TGCGCCAGCAGCCAGGGGGGGGGGTCGCGGGCTTTCTTT.

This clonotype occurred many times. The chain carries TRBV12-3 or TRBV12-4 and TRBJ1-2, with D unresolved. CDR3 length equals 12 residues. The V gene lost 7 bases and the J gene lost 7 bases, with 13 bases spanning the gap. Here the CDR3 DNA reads TGTGCCAGCACCACCGGGGTCCGTGGCTACACCTTC. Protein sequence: CASTTGVRGYTF.

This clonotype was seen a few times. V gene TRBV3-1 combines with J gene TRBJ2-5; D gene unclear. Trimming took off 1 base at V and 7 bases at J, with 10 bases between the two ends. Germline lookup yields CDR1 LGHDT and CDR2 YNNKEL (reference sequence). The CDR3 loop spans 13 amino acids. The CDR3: CASSQVGVGTQYF. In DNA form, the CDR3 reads TGTGCCAGCAGCCAAGTAGGAGTGGGGACCCAGTACTTC.

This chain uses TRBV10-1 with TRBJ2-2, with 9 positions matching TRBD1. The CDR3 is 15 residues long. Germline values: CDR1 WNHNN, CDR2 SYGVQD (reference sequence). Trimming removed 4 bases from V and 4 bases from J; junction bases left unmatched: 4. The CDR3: CASSGTGELTGELFF. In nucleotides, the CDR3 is TGCGCCAGCAGTGGGACAGGGGAGCTCACCGGGGAGCTGTTTTTT.

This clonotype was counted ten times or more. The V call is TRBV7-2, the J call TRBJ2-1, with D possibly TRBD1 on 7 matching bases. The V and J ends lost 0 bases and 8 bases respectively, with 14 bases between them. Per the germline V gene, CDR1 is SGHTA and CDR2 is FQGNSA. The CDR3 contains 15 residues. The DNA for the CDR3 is TGTGCCAGCAGCTTAGCGGGGGGACAGCTCTATGAGCAGTTCTTC. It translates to CASSLAGGQLYEQFF.

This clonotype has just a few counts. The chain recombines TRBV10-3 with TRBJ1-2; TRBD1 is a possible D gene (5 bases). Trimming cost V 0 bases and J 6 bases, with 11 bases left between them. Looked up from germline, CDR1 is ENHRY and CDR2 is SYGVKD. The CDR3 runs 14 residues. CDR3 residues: CAISESRGGNGYTF. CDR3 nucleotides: TGTGCCATCAGTGAGTCGAGGGGTGGGAATGGCTACACCTTC.

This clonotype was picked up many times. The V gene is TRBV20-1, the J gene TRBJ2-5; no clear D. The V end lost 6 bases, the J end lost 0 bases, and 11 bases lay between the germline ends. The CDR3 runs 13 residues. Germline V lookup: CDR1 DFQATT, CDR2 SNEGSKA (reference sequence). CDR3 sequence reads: CSAPPGYQETQYF. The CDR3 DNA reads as TGCAGTGCCCCGCCCGGGTACCAAGAGACCCAGTACTTC.

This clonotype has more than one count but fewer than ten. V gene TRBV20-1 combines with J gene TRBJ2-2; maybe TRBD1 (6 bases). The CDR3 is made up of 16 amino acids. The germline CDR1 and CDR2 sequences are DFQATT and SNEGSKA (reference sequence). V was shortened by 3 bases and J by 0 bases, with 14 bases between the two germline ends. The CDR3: CSARPRTVANTGELFF. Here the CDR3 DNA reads TGCAGTGCTAGGCCCAGGACAGTCGCGAACACCGGGGAGCTGTTTTTT.

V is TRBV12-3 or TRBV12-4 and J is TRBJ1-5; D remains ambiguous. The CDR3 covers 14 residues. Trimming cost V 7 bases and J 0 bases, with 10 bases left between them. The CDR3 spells CASNQAYSNQPQHF. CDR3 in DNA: TGTGCCAGCAACCAGGCCTATAGCAATCAGCCCCAGCATTTT.

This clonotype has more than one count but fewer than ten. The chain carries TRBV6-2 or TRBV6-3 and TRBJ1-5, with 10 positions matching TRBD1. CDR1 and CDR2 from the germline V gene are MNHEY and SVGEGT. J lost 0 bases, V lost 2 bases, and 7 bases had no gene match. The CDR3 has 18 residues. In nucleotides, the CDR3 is TGTGCCAGCAGTTACCTCCGGACAGGGGGGATTAGCAATCAGCCCCAGCATTTT. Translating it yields CASSYLRTGGISNQPQHF.

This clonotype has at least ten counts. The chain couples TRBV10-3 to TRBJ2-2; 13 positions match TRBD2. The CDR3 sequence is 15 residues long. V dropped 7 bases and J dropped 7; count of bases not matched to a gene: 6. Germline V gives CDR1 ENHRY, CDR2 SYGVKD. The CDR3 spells CAITGLAGEDGELFF. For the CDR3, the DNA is TGTGCCATCACTGGACTAGCGGGAGAGGACGGGGAGCTGTTTTTT.

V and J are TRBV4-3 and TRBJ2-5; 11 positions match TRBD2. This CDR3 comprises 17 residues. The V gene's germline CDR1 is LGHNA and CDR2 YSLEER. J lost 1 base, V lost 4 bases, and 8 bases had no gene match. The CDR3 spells CASSPGTSGEPQETQYF. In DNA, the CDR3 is TGCGCCAGCAGCCCTGGGACTAGCGGAGAGCCCCAAGAGACCCAGTACTTC.

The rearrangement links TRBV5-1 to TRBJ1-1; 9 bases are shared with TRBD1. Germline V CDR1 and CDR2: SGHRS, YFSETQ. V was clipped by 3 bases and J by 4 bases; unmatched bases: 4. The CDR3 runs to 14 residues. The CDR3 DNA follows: TGCGCCAGCAGCTGGACAGGGGCGGTCACTGAAGCTTTCTTT. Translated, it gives CASSWTGAVTEAFF.

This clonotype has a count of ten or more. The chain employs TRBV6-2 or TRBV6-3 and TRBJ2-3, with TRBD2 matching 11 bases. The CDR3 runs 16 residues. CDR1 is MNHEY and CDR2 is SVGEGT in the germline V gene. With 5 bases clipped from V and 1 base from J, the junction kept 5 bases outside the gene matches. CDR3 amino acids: CASSPPGLAGTDTQYF. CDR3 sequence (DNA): TGTGCCAGCAGTCCCCCGGGACTAGCGGGCACAGATACGCAGTATTTT.

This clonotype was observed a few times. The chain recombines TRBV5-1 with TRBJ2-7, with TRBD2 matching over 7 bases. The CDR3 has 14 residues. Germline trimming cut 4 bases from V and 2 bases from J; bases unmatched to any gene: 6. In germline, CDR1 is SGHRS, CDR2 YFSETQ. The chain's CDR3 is CASSGTGTTYEQYF. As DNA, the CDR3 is TGCGCCAGCAGCGGAACCGGGACTACCTACGAGCAGTACTTC.

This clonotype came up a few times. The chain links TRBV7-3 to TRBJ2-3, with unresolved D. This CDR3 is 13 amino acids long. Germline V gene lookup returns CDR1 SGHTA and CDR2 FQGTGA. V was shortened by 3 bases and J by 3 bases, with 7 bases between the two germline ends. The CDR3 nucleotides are TGTGCCAGCAGCTTTCTAGTGACAGATACGCAGTATTTT. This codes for CASSFLVTDTQYF.

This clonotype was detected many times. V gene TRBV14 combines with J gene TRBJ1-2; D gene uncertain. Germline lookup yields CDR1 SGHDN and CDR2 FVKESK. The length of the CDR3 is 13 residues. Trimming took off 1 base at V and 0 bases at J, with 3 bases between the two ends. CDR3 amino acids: CASSQVANYGYTF. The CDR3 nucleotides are TGTGCCAGCAGCCAAGTTGCTAACTATGGCTACACCTTC.